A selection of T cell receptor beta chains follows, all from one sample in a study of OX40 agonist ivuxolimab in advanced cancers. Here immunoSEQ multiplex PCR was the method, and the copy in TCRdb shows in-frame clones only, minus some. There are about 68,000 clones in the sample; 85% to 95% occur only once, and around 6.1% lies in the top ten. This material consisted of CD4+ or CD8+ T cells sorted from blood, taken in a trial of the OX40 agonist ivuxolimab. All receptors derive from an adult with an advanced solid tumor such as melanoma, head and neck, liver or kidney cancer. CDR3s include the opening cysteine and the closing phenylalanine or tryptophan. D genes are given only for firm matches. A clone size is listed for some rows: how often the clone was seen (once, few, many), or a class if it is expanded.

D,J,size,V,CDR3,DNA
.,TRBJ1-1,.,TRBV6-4,CASRAGGSTEAFF,TGTGCCAGCAGAGCAGGTGGGAGCACTGAAGCTTTCTTT
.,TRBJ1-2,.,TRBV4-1,CASSQDLQGLNWGYTF,TGCGCCAGCAGCCAAGATCTCCAAGGACTAAATTGGGGCTACACCTTC
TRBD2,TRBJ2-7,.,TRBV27,CASSVASGVYEQYF,TGTGCCAGCAGCGTAGCCAGCGGGGTCTACGAGCAGTACTTC
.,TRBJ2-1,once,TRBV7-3,CASSPIGGTSSYNEQFF,TGTGCCAGCAGCCCGATAGGAGGGACGAGCTCCTACAATGAGCAGTTCTTC
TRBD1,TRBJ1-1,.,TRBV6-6,CASRGQGATNTEAFF,TGTGCCAGCAGGGGACAGGGGGCCACGAACACTGAAGCTTTCTTT
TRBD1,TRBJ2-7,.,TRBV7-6,CASSLEPGGSYEQYF,TGTGCCAGCAGCTTAGAACCAGGGGGCTCCTACGAGCAGTACTTC
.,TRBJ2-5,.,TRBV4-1,CASSQGVDQTQYF,TGCGCCAGCAGCCAAGGTGTCGATCAGACCCAGTACTTC
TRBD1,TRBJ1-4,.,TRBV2,CASSYLTGGKEKLFF,TGTGCCAGCAGTTATCTGACAGGGGGCAAGGAAAAACTGTTTTTT
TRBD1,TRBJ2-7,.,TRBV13,CASSVSRTGSPYEQYF,TGTGCCAGCAGCGTTTCCAGGACAGGTTCTCCCTACGAGCAGTACTTC
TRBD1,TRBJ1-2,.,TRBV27,CASSLSQTGGYGYTF,TGTGCCAGCAGTTTATCCCAGACAGGGGGGTATGGCTACACCTTC
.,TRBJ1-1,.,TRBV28,CASGVPNTEAFF,TGTGCCAGCGGGGTCCCGAACACTGAAGCTTTCTTT
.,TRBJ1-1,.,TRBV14,CASSQDLMEYDTEAFF,TGTGCCAGCAGCCAAGATCTAATGGAGTATGACACTGAAGCTTTCTTT
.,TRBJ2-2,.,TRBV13,CASSPLGGGELFF,TGTGCCAGCAGCCCCTTAGGAGGCGGGGAGCTGTTTTTT
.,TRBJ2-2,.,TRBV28,CASSFDRDLIGELFF,TGTGCCAGCAGTTTCGACCGGGACCTGATAGGGGAGCTGTTTTTT
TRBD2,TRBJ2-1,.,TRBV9,CASSVDSGSSYNEQFF,TGTGCCAGCAGCGTAGACAGCGGGAGCTCCTACAATGAGCAGTTCTTC
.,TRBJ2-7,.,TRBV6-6,CASSDTGTAGYEQYF,TGTGCCAGCAGTGACACCGGGACGGCGGGGTACGAGCAGTACTTC
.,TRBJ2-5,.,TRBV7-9,CASSPSTSSTTDQYF,TGTGCCAGCAGCCCTTCTACTAGCTCCACAACGGACCAGTACTTC
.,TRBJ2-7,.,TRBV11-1,CASSPPLSYEQYF,TGTGCCAGCAGTCCACCACTCTCCTACGAGCAGTACTTC
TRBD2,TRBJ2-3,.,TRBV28,CASSEEYGLAGDPTDTQYF,TGTGCCAGCAGTGAGGAGTATGGGCTAGCGGGAGACCCCACAGATACGCAGTATTTT
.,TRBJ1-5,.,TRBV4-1,CASSQELRVYQPQHF,TGCGCCAGCAGCCAAGAGCTTCGGGTATATCAGCCCCAGCATTTT
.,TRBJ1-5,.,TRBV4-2,CASSQEAFSNQPQHF,TGTGCCAGCAGCCAAGAAGCGTTTAGCAATCAGCCCCAGCATTTT
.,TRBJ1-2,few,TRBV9,CASSVASSYGYTF,TGTGCCAGCAGCGTAGCTTCCAGCTATGGCTACACCTTC
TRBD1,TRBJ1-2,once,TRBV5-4,CASRDPGQGIGYTF,TGTGCCAGCAGGGACCCGGGACAGGGCATTGGCTACACCTTC
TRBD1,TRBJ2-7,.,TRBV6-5,CASKNRGLHEQYF,TGTGCCAGCAAGAACAGGGGGCTTCACGAGCAGTACTTC
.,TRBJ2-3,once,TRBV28,CASSFVGTQYF,TGTGCCAGCAGTTTCGTGGGGACGCAGTATTTT
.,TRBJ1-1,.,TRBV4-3,CASSQDGRYTEAFF,TGCGCCAGCAGCCAAGATGGCCGATACACTGAAGCTTTCTTT
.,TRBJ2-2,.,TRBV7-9,CASSRLADANTGELFF,TGTGCCAGCAGCCGTTTGGCCGACGCGAACACCGGGGAGCTGTTTTTT
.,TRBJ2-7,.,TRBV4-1,CASSQGARAHYEQYF,TGCGCCAGCAGCCAAGGAGCCCGTGCCCACTACGAGCAGTACTTC
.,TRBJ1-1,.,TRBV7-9,CASSLGSGASDTEAFF,TGTGCCAGCAGCTTAGGGAGCGGGGCGTCGGACACTGAAGCTTTCTTT
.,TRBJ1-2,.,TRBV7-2,CASSLDQRAYGYTF,TGTGCCAGCAGCTTGGATCAGAGGGCATATGGCTACACCTTC
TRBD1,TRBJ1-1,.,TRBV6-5,CASSLGQTTEAFF,TGTGCCAGCAGTTTGGGACAGACAACTGAAGCTTTCTTT
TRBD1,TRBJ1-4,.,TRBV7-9,CASSSEGAREKLFF,TGTGCCAGCAGCTCCGAGGGGGCGCGGGAAAAACTGTTTTTT
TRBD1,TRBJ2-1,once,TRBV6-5,CASSPGQGIYEQFF,TGTGCCAGCAGCCCGGGACAGGGGATATATGAGCAGTTCTTC
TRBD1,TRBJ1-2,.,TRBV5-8,CASSWGQGNYGYTF,TGTGCCAGCAGCTGGGGACAGGGGAACTATGGCTACACCTTC
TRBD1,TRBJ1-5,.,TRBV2,CASSTGTGVLENQPQHF,TGTGCCAGCAGTACCGGGACAGGGGTTTTGGAAAATCAGCCCCAGCATTTT
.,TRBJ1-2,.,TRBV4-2,CASSQEPEASYYGYTF,TGTGCCAGCAGCCAAGAACCTGAGGCTTCCTACTATGGCTACACCTTC
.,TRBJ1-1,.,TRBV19,CASSILKGDTEAFF,TGTGCCAGTAGTATCTTGAAGGGTGACACTGAAGCTTTCTTT
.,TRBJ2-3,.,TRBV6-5,CASSSGTPLGTDTQYF,TGTGCCAGCAGTTCCGGGACTCCCTTGGGCACAGATACGCAGTATTTT
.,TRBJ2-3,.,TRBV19,CASSMGTRGADTQYF,TGTGCCAGTAGTATGGGGACCCGAGGGGCAGATACGCAGTATTTT